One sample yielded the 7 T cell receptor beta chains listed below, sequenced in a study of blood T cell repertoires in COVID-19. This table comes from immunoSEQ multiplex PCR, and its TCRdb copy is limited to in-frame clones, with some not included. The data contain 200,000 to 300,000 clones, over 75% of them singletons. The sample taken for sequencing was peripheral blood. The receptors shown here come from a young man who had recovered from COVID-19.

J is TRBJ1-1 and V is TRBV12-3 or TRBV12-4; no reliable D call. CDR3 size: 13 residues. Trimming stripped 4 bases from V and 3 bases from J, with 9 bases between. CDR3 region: CASSSHLDTEAFF. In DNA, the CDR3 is TGTGCCAGCAGTTCTCACTTGGACACTGAAGCTTTCTTT.

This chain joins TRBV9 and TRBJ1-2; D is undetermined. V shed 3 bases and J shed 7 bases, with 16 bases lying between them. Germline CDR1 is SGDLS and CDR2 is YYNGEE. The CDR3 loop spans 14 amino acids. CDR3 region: CASSDVPGGGGYTF. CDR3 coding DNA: TGTGCCAGCAGCGACGTCCCCGGAGGCGGTGGCTACACCTTC.

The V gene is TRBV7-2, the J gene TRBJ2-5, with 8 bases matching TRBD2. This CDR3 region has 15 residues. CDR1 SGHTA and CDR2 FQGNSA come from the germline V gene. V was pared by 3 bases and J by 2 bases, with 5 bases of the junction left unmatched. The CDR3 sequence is CASSFVAGRQETQYF. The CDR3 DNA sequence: TGTGCCAGCAGCTTTGTAGCGGGGAGGCAAGAGACCCAGTACTTC.

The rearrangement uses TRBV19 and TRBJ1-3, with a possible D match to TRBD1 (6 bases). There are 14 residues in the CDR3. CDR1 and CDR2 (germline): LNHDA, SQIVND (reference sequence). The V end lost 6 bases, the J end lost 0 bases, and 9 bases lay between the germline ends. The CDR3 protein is CASSQGSSGNTIYF. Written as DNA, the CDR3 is TGTGCCAGTAGCCAGGGGAGCTCTGGAAACACCATATATTTT.

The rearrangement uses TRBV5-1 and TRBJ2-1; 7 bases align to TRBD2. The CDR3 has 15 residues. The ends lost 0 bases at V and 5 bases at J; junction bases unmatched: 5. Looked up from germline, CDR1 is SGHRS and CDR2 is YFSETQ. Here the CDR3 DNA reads TGCGCCAGCAGCTTGGTCGGCGGGAGAAACAATGAGCAGTTCTTC. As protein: CASSLVGGRNNEQFF.

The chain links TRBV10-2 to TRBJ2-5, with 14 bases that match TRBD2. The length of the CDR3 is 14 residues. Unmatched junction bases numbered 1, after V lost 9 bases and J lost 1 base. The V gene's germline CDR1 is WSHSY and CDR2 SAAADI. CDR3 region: CASGTSGGQETQYF. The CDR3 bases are TGCGCCAGTGGGACTAGCGGGGGCCAAGAGACCCAGTACTTC.

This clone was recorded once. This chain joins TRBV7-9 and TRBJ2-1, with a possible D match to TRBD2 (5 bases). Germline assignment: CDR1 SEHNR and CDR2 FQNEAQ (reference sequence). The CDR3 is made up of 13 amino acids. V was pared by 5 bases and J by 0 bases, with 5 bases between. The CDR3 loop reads CASSRGSYNEQFF. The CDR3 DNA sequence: TGTGCCAGCAGCCGGGGCTCCTACAATGAGCAGTTCTTC.